This T cell receptor beta chain was recovered during a study of blood T cell repertoires in COVID-19. CDR1 and CDR2 from the germline V gene are LGHNA and YNFKEQ. CDR3 size: 17 residues. V dropped 2 bases and J dropped 6; count of bases not matched to a gene: 8. Only in-frame clones appear in the TCRdb table, and some are missing; sequencing was by immunoSEQ multiplex PCR. Of some 250,000 clones in the sample, nearly 90% were seen once. The material sequenced was peripheral blood. The clonotype was recovered from a woman between 25 and 40 years old with acute or convalescent COVID-19. The chain is built from TRBV4-2 and TRBJ2-3; 13 bases line up with TRBD2. The CDR3: CASSQRSGLAGDDTQYF. The CDR3 nucleotides read TGTGCCAGCAGCCAAAGGTCAGGACTAGCGGGAGATGATACGCAGTATTTT.